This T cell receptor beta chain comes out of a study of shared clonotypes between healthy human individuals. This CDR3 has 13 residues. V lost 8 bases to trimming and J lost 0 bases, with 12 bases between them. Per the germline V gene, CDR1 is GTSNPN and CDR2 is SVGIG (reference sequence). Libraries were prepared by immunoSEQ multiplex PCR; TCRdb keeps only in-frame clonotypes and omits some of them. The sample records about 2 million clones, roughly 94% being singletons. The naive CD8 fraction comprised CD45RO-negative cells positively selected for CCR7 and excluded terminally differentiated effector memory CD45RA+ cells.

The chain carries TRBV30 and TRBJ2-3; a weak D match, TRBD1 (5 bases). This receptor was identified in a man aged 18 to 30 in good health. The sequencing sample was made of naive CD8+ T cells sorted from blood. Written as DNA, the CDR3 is TGTGCCAGATCCGACAGTAGCACAGATACGCAGTATTTT. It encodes CARSDSSTDTQYF.